A single sample gave rise to the 10 T cell receptor beta chains below, sequenced in a study of prognosis after radiotherapy for stage I lung cancer. Genomic DNA was subjected to two-round multiplex PCR for amplification of TCR beta CDR3. The first round of PCR was done with primers that matched each TRBV and TRBJ gene. TCRdb reprocessed the multiplex PCR reads via MiXCR and lists one record per CDR3 protein. In the table there are tens of thousands of distinct CDR3 sequences, about 41% of which are singletons. The specimen was PBMCs, collected before or after stereotactic body radiation therapy (not recorded which). The receptors originated from a donor aged 50 or older with non-small cell lung cancer.

This clonotype has a count of ten or more. The chain links TRBV18 to TRBJ2-3, with a tentative D call TRBD2 (6 bases). Germline values: CDR1 KGHSH, CDR2 LQKENI. Trimming removed 5 bases at V and 0 bases at J, with 9 bases between. The CDR3 length is 14 residues. The CDR3: CASSVTSSTDTQYF. DNA of the CDR3: TGTGCCAGCTCAGTAACTAGCAGCACAGATACGCAGTATTTT.

This clonotype appeared a single time. Germline and junction disagree at one end, which may indicate a read error. J is TRBJ2-2 and V is TRBV2; D ambiguous. Germline V lookup: CDR1 SNHLY, CDR2 FYNNEI. The CDR3 contains 15 residues. This CDR3 is CASSGLGLNTGQLFF. The CDR3 coding sequence is TGTGCCAGCAGCGGCCTGGGGTTGAACACCGGGCAGCTGTTTTTT.

This clonotype was counted many times. The J gene is TRBJ1-1, the V gene TRBV27; D may be TRBD1 (5 bases). V lost 4 bases and J 7 bases, leaving 13 bases between the germline ends. The CDR3 is 13 amino acids. Germline values: CDR1 MNHEY, CDR2 SMNVEV (reference sequence). CDR3 in amino acids: CASSSNLDSEAFF. As DNA, the CDR3 is TGTGCCAGCAGTTCAAACCTCGACAGTGAAGCTTTCTTT.

The rearrangement links TRBV4-1 to TRBJ2-7; 7 bases align to TRBD1. Germline values: CDR1 MGHRA, CDR2 YSYEKL. This CDR3 spans 16 amino acids. The V and J ends lost 0 bases and 8 bases, in that order; junction bases with no gene match: 13. The chain's CDR3 is CASSQEGGGTALQQYF. CDR3 nucleotides: TGCGCCAGCAGCCAAGAAGGAGGTGGGACAGCCCTTCAGCAGTACTTC.

This clonotype was seen just once. This clone may be a read error of a much larger clone one base away. The rearrangement links TRBV9 to TRBJ1-2; D is unresolved. Trimming shortened V by 3 bases and J by 0 bases, and 9 bases separated the two germline ends. CDR1 SGDLS and CDR2 YYNGEE come from the germline V gene. The CDR3 runs 14 residues. The CDR3 here is CASSASVANYGYTF. The CDR3 DNA reads TGTGCCAGCAGCGCTTCGGTAGCTAACTATGGCTACACCTTC.

This clonotype was observed many times. The chain links TRBV7-2 to TRBJ1-3, with D possibly matching TRBD1 (6 bases). The CDR3 consists of 16 residues. Deletions cut 5 bases from V and 0 bases from J, with 14 bases between. Germline CDR1 reads SGHTA; CDR2 reads FQGNSA. This CDR3 is CASSPEGGNSGNTIYF. CDR3 in DNA: TGTGCCAGCAGCCCCGAGGGGGGAAACTCTGGAAACACCATATATTTT.

The chain has TRBV7-9 and TRBJ2-5, with 12 bases identical to TRBD2. CDR1 SEHNR and CDR2 FQNEAQ come from the germline V gene (reference sequence). The V gene end was trimmed by 4 bases and the J gene end by 0 bases; junction bases not matched to a gene: 6. The CDR3 length is 17 residues. This CDR3 reads CASSSTRLAGDQETQYF. The CDR3 coding sequence is TGTGCCAGCAGCTCGACAAGACTAGCGGGGGACCAAGAGACCCAGTACTTC.

The V gene is TRBV7-2, the J gene TRBJ2-7; D unresolved. The ends were cut back, 6 bases at V and 0 bases at J, with 9 bases in the middle. This CDR3 region has 13 residues. Germline V CDR1 and CDR2: SGHTA, FQGNSA. CDR3 region: CASRREASYEQYF. In nucleotides, the CDR3 is TGTGCCAGCAGAAGGGAAGCCTCCTACGAGCAGTACTTC. Drawing the rest from reference TRBV7-2 and TRBJ2-7, the complete variable domain is GAGVSQSPSNKVTEKGKDVELRCDPISGHTALYWYRQSLGQGLEFLIYFQGNSAPDKSGLPSDRFSAERTGGSVSTLTIQRTQQEDSAVYLCASRREASYEQYFGPGTRLTVT.

This clonotype was counted many times. V usage is TRBV6-2 or TRBV6-3 and J usage is TRBJ2-5; weak D call: TRBD2 (5 bases). This CDR3 spans 13 amino acids. The ends were cut back, 5 bases at V and 3 bases at J, with 10 bases in the middle. Germline V gene sequence: CDR1 MNHEY, CDR2 SVGEGT. CDR3 bases: TGTGCCAGCAGTAACGGGGTGGAAGAGACCCAGTACTTC. It yields the protein CASSNGVEETQYF.

Turning to this clonotype: A single base separates this from a much larger clone, so it may be a read error. The chain recombines TRBV2 with TRBJ2-5; perhaps TRBD2 as D (5 bases). CDR1 and CDR2 (germline): SNHLY, FYNNEI. The ends were cut back, 5 bases at V and 7 bases at J, with 14 bases in the middle. CDR3 length: 13 residues. CDR3 bases: TGTGCCAGCAGTTCCGCCGGGAAGGGGACCCAGTACTTC. Protein: CASSSAGKGTQYF.